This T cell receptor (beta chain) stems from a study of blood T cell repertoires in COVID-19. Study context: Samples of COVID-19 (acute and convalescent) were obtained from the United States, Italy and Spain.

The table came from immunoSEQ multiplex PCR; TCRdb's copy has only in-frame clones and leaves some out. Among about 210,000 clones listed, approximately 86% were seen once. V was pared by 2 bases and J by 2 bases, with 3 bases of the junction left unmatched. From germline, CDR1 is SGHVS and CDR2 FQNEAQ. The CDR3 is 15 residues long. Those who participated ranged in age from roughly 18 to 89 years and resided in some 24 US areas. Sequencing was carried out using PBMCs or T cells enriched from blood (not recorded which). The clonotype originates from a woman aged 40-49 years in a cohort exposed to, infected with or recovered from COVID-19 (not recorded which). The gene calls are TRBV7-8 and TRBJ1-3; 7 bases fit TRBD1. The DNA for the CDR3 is TGTGCCAGCAGCTTAAAGGACAGGACTGGAAACACCATATATTTT. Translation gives CASSLKDRTGNTIYF.